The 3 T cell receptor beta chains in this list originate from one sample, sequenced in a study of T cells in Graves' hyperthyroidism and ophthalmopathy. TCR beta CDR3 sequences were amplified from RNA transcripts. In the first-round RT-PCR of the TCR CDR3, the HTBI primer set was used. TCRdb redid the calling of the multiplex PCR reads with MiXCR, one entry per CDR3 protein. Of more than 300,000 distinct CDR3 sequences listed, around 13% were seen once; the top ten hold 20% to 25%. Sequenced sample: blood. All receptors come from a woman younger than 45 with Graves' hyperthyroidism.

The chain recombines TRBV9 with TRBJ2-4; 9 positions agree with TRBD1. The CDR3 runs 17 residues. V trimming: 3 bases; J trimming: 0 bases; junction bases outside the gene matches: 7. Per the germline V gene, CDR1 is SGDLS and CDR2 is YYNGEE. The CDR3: CASSGPGQGLAKNIQYF. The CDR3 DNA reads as TGTGCCAGCAGCGGACCTGGACAGGGGCTAGCCAAAAACATTCAGTACTTC.

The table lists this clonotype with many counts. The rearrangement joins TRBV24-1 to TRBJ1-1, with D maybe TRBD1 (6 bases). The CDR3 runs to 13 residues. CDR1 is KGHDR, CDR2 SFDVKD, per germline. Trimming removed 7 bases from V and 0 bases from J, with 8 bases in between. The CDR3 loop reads CATRDSLNTEAFF. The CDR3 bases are TGTGCCACCAGGGACAGTCTGAACACTGAAGCTTTCTTT.

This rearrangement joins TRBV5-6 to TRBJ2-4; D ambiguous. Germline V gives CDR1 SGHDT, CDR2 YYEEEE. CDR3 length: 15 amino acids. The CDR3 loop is CAPIAQVSAKNIQYF. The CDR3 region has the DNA TGTGCACCTATAGCTCAGGTTTCAGCCAAAAACATTCAGTACTTC.